This T cell receptor beta chain was found in a study of blood T cell repertoires in COVID-19. Study in general: Spain, Italy and the United States supplied samples that represented acute and convalescent COVID-19.

V was clipped by 8 bases and J by 9 bases; unmatched bases: 11. The CDR3 contains 13 residues. Germline CDR1 is MNHEY and CDR2 is SVGAGI. In the authors' methods: By means of reference gene primer amplification, nucleated cell counts were estimated. TCRdb keeps only in-frame clones here, not all; method: immunoSEQ multiplex PCR. Clone size and the V and J calls come from that table; the DNA yielded D and trimming. Of some 260,000 clones in the sample, about 86% were seen once. Grouping used clinical history reported by participants in a survey and questionnaire. The chain employs TRBV6-5 and TRBJ2-5, with 8 positions matching TRBD1. The specimen was PBMCs or T cells enriched from blood (not recorded which). The receptor's source is a man in his thirties or forties with acute COVID-19. CDR3 amino acids: CASPDGTGPSQYF. CDR3 DNA sequence: TGTGCCAGCCCCGATGGGACAGGTCCTTCCCAGTACTTC.